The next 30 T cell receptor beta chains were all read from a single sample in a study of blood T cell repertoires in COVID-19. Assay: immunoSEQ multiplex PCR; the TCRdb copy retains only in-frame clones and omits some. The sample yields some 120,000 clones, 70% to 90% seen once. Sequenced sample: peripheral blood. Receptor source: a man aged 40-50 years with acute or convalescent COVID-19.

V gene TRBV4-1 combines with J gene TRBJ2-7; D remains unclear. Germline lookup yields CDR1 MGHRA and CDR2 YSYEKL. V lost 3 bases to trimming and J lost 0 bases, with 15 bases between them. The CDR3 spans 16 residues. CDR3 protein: CASSQYVGASSYEQYF. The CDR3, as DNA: TGCGCCAGCAGCCAGTACGTGGGCGCGAGCTCCTACGAGCAGTACTTC.

The CDR3 loop is CASSLSSGASTDTQYF. The CDR3 coding sequence is TGTGCCAGCAGCTTGAGTAGCGGGGCTAGCACAGATACGCAGTATTTT. V and J are TRBV5-4 and TRBJ2-3, with 8 bases aligning to TRBD2. Germline CDR1 and CDR2: SGHNT and YYREEE (reference sequence). The CDR3 covers 16 residues. V shed 1 base and J 0 bases; nucleotides not matched to a gene: 4.

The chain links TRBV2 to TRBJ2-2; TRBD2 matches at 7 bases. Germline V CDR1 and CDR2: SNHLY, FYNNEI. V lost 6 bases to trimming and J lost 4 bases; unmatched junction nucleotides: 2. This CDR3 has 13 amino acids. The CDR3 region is CASRERGTGELFF. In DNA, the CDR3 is TGTGCCAGCAGGGAGCGGGGCACCGGGGAGCTGTTTTTT.

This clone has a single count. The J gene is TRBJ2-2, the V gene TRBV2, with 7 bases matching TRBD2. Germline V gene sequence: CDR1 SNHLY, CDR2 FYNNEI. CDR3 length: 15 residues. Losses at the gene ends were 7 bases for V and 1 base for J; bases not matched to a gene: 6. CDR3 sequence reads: CASNHERGNTGELFF. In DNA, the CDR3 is TGTGCCAGCAACCACGAGCGGGGGAACACCGGGGAGCTGTTTTTT. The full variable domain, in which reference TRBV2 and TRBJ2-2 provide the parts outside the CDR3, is EPEVTQTPSHQVTQMGQEVILRCVPISNHLYFYWYRQILGQKVEFLVSFYNNEISEKSEIFDDQFSVERPDGSNFTLKIRSTKLEDSAMYFCASNHERGNTGELFFGEGSRLTVL.

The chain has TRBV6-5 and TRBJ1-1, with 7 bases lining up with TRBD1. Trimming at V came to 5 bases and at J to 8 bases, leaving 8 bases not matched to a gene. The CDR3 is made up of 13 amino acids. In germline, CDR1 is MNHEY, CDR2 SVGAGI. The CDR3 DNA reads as TGTGCCAGCAGTCGGACAGGCCGCATAGAAGCTTTCTTT. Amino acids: CASSRTGRIEAFF.

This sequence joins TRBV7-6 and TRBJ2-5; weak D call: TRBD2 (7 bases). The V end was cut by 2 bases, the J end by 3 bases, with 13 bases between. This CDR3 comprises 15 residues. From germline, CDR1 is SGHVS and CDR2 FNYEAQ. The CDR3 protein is CASSLYGGREETQYF. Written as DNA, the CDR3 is TGTGCCAGCAGCTTATACGGGGGGCGTGAAGAGACCCAGTACTTC. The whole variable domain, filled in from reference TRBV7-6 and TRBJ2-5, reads GAGVSQSPRYKVTKRGQDVALRCDPISGHVSLYWYRQALGQGPEFLTYFNYEAQQDKSGLPNDRFSAERPEGSISTLTIQRTEQRDSAMYRCASSLYGGREETQYFGPGTRLLVL.

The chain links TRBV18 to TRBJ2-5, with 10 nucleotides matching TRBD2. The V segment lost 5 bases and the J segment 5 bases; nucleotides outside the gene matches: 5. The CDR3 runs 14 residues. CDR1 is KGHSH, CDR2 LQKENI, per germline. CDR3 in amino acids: CASSALAGVETQYF. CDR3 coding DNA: TGTGCCAGCTCAGCTCTAGCGGGGGTGGAGACCCAGTACTTC.

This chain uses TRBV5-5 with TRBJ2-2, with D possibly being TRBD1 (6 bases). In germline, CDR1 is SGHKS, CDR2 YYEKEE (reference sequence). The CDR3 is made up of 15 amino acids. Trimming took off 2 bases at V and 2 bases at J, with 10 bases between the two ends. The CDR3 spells CASSLGQINTGELFF. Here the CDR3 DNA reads TGTGCCAGCAGCTTAGGACAGATTAACACCGGGGAGCTGTTTTTT.

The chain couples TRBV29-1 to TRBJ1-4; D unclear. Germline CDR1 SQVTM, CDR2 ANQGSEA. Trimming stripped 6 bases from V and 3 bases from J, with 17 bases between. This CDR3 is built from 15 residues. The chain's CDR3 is CSVARAGVPNEKLFF. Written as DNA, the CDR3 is TGCAGCGTAGCGAGAGCCGGGGTCCCTAATGAAAAACTGTTTTTT.

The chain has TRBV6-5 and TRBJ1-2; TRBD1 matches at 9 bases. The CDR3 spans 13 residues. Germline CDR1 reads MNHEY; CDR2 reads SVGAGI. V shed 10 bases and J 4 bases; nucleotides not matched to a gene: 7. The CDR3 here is CATWDRVAYGYTF. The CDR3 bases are TGTGCCACCTGGGACAGGGTAGCCTATGGCTACACCTTC.

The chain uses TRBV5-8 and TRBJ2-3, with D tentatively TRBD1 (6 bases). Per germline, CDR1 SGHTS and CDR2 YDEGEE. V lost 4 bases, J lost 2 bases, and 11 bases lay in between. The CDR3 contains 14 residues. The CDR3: CASSPRQDTDTQYF. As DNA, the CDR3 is TGTGCCAGCAGCCCACGACAGGACACAGATACGCAGTATTTT.

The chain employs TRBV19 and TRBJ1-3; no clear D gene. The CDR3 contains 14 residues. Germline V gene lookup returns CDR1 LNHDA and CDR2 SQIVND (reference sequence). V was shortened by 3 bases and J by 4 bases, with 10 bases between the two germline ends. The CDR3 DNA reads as TGTGCCAGTAGTATCGAGGGTTTCGGAAACACCATATATTTT. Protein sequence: CASSIEGFGNTIYF.

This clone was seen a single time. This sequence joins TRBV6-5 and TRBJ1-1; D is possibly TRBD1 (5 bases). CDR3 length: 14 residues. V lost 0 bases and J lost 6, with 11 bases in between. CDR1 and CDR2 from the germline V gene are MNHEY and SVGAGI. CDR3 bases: TGTGCCAGCAGTTACTCGAGGTCAGGGTCTGAAGCTTTCTTT. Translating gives CASSYSRSGSEAFF.

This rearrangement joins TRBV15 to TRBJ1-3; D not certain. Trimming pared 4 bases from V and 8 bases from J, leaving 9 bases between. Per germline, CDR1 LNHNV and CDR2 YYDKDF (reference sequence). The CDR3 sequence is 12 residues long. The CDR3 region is CATSNEAYTIYF. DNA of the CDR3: TGTGCCACCAGCAACGAGGCGTACACCATATATTTT.

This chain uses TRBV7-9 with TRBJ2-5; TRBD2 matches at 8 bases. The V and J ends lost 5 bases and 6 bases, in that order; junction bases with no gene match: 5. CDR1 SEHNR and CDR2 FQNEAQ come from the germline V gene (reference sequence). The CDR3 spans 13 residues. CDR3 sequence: CASSPPGGKTQYF. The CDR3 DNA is TGTGCCAGCAGCCCTCCGGGGGGGAAGACCCAGTACTTC.

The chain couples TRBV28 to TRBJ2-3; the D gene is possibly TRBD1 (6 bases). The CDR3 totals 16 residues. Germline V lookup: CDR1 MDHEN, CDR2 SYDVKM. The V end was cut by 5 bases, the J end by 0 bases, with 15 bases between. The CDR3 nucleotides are TGTGCCAGCAGTGCACTAGGACAGACTAGCACAGATACGCAGTATTTT. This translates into CASSALGQTSTDTQYF.

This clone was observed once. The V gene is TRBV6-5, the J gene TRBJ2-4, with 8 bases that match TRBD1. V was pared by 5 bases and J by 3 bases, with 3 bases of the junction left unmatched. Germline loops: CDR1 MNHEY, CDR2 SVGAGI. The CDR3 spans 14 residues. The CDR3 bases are TGTGCCAGCAGTCCCAGGGGGCTCAAAAACATTCAGTACTTC. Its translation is CASSPRGLKNIQYF.

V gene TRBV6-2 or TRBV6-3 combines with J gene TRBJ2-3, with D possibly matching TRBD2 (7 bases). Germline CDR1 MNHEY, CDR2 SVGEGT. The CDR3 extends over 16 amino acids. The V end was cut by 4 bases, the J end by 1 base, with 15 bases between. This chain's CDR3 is CASSSFRGGRTDTQYF. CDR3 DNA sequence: TGTGCCAGCAGTTCCTTTAGGGGGGGGCGCACAGATACGCAGTATTTT.

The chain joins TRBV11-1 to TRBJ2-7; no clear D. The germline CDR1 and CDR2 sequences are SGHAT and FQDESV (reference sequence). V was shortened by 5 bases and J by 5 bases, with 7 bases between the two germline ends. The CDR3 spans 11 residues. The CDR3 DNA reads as TGTGCCAGCAGCGCTGTAGACGAGCAGTACTTC. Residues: CASSAVDEQYF.

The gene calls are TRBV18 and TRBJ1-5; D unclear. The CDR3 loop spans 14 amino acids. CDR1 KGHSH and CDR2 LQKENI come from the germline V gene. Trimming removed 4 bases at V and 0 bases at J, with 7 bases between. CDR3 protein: CASSHRDSNQPQHF. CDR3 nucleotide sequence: TGTGCCAGCTCACACAGAGATAGCAATCAGCCCCAGCATTTT. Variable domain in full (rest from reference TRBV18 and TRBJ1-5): NAGVMQNPRHLVRRRGQEARLRCSPMKGHSHVYWYRQLPEEGLKFMVYLQKENIIDESGMPKERFSAEFPKEGPSILRIQQVVRGDSAAYFCASSHRDSNQPQHFGDGTRLSIL.

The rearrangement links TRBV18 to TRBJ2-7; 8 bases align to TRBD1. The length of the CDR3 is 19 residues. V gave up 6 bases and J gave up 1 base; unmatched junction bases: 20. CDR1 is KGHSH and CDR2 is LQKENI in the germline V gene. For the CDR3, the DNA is TGTGCCAGCTCCCGCACCGGGACAGGTTTGCGGGTGGTGTCCTACGAGCAGTACTTC. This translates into CASSRTGTGLRVVSYEQYF. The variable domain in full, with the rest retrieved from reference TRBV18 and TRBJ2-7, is NAGVMQNPRHLVRRRGQEARLRCSPMKGHSHVYWYRQLPEEGLKFMVYLQKENIIDESGMPKERFSAEFPKEGPSILRIQQVVRGDSAAYFCASSRTGTGLRVVSYEQYFGPGTRLTVT.

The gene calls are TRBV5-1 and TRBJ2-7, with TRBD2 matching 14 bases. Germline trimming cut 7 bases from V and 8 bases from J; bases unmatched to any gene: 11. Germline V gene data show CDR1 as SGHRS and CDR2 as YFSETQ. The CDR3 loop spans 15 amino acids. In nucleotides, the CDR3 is TGCGCCAGCGGGACTAGCGGGAGTGGTATCGGGAAGCAGTACTTC. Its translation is CASGTSGSGIGKQYF.

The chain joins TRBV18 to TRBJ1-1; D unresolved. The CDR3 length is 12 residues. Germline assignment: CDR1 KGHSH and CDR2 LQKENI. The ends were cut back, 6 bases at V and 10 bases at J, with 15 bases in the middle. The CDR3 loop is CASSDPAQIAFF. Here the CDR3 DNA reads TGTGCCAGCTCCGATCCGGCACAGATAGCTTTCTTT.

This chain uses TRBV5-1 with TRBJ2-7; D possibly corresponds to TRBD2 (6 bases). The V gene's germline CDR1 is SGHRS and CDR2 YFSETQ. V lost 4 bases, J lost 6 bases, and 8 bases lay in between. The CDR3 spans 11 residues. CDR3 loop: CASSGGIEQYF. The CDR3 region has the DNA TGCGCCAGCAGCGGGGGGATCGAGCAGTACTTC. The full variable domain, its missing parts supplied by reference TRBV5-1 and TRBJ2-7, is KAGVTQTPRYLIKTRGQQVTLSCSPISGHRSVSWYQQTPGQGLQFLFEYFSETQRNKGNFPGRFSGRQFSNSRSEMNVSTLELGDSALYLCASSGGIEQYFGPGTRLTVT.

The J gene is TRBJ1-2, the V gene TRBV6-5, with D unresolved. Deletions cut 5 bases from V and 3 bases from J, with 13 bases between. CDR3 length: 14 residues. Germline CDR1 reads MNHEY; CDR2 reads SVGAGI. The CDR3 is CASSPGRSYYGYTF. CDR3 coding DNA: TGTGCCAGCAGTCCGGGGAGGTCTTACTATGGCTACACCTTC.

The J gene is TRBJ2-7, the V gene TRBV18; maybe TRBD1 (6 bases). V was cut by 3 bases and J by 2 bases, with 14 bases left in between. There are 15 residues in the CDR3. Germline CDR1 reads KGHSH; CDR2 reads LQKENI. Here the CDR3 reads CASSPGQGPTYEQYF. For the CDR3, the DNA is TGTGCCAGCTCACCGGGGCAGGGGCCGACCTACGAGCAGTACTTC.

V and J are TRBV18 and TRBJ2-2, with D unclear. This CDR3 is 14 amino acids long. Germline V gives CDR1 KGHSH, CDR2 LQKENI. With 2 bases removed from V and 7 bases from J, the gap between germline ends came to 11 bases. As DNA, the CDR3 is TGTGCCAGCTCACCAGAAACAGTCAACGGGGAGCTGTTTTTT. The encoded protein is CASSPETVNGELFF. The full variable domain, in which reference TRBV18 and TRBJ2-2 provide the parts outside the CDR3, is NAGVMQNPRHLVRRRGQEARLRCSPMKGHSHVYWYRQLPEEGLKFMVYLQKENIIDESGMPKERFSAEFPKEGPSILRIQQVVRGDSAAYFCASSPETVNGELFFGEGSRLTVL.

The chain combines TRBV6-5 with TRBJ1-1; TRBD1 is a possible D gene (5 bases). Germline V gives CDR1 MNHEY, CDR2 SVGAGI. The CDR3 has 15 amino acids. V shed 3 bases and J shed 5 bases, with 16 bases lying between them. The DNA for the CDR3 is TGTGCCAGCAGTTATAGGGGCTCGGGGGGAACTGAAGCTTTCTTT. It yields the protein CASSYRGSGGTEAFF.

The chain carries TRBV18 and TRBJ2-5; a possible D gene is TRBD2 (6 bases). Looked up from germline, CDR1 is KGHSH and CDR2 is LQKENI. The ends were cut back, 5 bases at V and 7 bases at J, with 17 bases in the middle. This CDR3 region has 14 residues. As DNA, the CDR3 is TGTGCCAGCTCATCTCAGGCGGGATACGGGACCCAGTACTTC. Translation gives CASSSQAGYGTQYF.

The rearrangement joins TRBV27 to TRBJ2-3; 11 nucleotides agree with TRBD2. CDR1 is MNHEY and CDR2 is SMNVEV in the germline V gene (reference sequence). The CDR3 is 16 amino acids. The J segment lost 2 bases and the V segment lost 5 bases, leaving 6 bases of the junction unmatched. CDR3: CASSDGLAGYTDTQYF. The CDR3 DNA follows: TGTGCCAGCAGTGACGGACTAGCGGGCTACACAGATACGCAGTATTTT.